A selection of T cell receptor beta chains follows, all from one sample in a study of T cell responses to AZD1222 COVID-19 vaccine. Repertoires were generated with immunoSEQ multiplex PCR, while TCRdb's copy carries only in-frame clones and drops some. The sample has roughly 100,000 clones; 88% are singletons. Sequenced here: peripheral blood, sampled on day 0 of AZD1222 vaccination. All receptors derive from an adult in good health. The CDR3 runs from the conserved cysteine through the conserved F or W. The D gene is left open where the match is weak. Size values are once, few and many counts, or a class for expanded clones, and some rows have none.

16 TRBJ1-3 - - TRBV13 CASSLRQGLSGNTIYF TGTGCCAGCAGCTTAAGGCAGGGTCTCTCTGGAAACACCATATATTTT
12 TRBJ2-3 once - TRBV23-1 CASKLDGDTQYF TGCGCCAGCAAGTTGGACGGAGATACGCAGTATTTT
17 TRBJ2-3 - - TRBV24-1 CATSDLFGALSTDTQYF TGTGCCACCAGTGATTTATTTGGAGCGCTTAGCACAGATACGCAGTATTTT
14 TRBJ1-2 - - TRBV5-1 CASSPGTSNYGYTF TGCGCCAGCAGCCCAGGGACATCTAACTATGGCTACACCTTC
14 TRBJ2-7 - TRBD2 TRBV28 CASSSQGGAYEQYF TGTGCCAGCAGTTCCCAGGGAGGGGCCTACGAGCAGTACTTC
13 TRBJ1-2 - - TRBV10-3 CAIKAAGGYGYTF TGTGCCATCAAGGCGGCGGGAGGGTATGGCTACACCTTC
17 TRBJ1-2 - - TRBV28 CASSLSDLRENNYGYTF TGTGCCAGCAGTTTGTCGGACCTCAGGGAGAACAACTATGGCTACACCTTC
16 TRBJ2-1 - TRBD2 TRBV24-1 CATGPSGRAVDNEQFF TGTGCCACCGGGCCGAGCGGGAGGGCCGTGGACAATGAGCAGTTCTTC
12 TRBJ1-3 - TRBD1 TRBV19 CATADRGNTIYF TGTGCCACCGCGGACAGGGGAAACACCATATATTTT
14 TRBJ1-2 - TRBD1 TRBV18 CASSLSGQGYGYTF TGTGCCAGCTCTCTATCTGGACAGGGCTATGGCTACACCTTC
15 TRBJ2-2 - - TRBV7-2 CASSLAWIGTGELFF TGTGCCAGCAGCTTAGCCTGGATTGGCACCGGGGAGCTGTTTTTT
12 TRBJ2-1 - TRBD2 TRBV27 CASSLGSGSEFF TGTGCCAGCAGTTTAGGTAGCGGGAGTGAGTTCTTC
17 TRBJ2-4 - - TRBV19 CASTPEGGPLAKNIQYF TGTGCCAGTACTCCCGAGGGGGGCCCGTTAGCCAAAAACATTCAGTACTTC
16 TRBJ1-1 - TRBD1 TRBV20-1 CSASRPGQGRNTEAFF TGCAGTGCTAGTCGCCCGGGACAGGGAAGGAACACTGAAGCTTTCTTT
15 TRBJ1-2 - - TRBV3-1/TRBV3-2 CASSPRGATNYGYTF TGTGCCAGCAGCCCCCGGGGCGCAACTAACTATGGCTACACCTTC
15 TRBJ2-2 - TRBD1 TRBV6-6 CASSPGTANTGELFF TGTGCCAGCAGTCCCGGGACAGCGAACACCGGGGAGCTGTTTTTT
13 TRBJ2-3 - - TRBV21-1 CASRSARKDTQYF TGTGCCAGTAGGAGCGCAAGGAAGGATACGCAGTATTTT
12 TRBJ2-7 - - TRBV10-3 CAISESRGEQYF TGTGCCATCAGTGAGTCCAGGGGCGAGCAGTACTTC
15 TRBJ1-1 - - TRBV23-1 CASSRMRVPLTEAFF TGCGCCAGCAGTAGGATGAGGGTTCCTCTCACTGAAGCTTTCTTT
14 TRBJ2-5 - TRBD2 TRBV18 CASSPGLAEETQYF TGTGCCAGCTCACCCGGACTAGCGGAAGAGACCCAGTACTTC
12 TRBJ2-3 - - TRBV14 CASSRAKDTQYF TGTGCCAGCAGCCGCGCGAAAGATACGCAGTATTTT
15 TRBJ1-1 - TRBD1 TRBV6-5 CASSYRRTGLTEAFF TGTGCCAGCAGTTACCGACGGACAGGGCTCACTGAAGCTTTCTTT
15 TRBJ1-5 - - TRBV19 CASSTLQQGNQPQHF TGTGCCAGTAGTACTTTGCAACAGGGAAATCAGCCCCAGCATTTT
15 TRBJ1-4 - - TRBV4-1 CASSPRTATNEKLFF TGCGCCAGCAGCCCCCGTACCGCAACTAATGAAAAACTGTTTTTT
13 TRBJ1-2 - - TRBV6-5 CASQSPRQHGYTF TGTGCCAGCCAATCTCCTAGACAGCATGGCTACACCTTC
18 TRBJ2-6 - TRBD1 TRBV5-1 CASSPLGDRGSGANVLTF TGCGCCAGCAGCCCACTCGGGGACAGGGGGTCTGGGGCCAACGTCCTGACTTTC
16 TRBJ2-2 - TRBD2 TRBV7-2 CASRPSGRAITGELFF TGTGCCAGCAGACCTAGCGGGAGGGCCATCACCGGGGAGCTGTTTTTT
14 TRBJ1-1 once - TRBV5-1 CASSHPDRNTEAFF TGCGCCAGCAGCCACCCCGACAGGAACACTGAAGCTTTCTTT
16 TRBJ2-2 - - TRBV10-3 CAISETGDRDTGELFF TGTGCCATCAGTGAGACCGGGGATCGGGACACCGGGGAGCTGTTTTTT
15 TRBJ1-6 - - TRBV3-1/TRBV3-2 CASSPAGTQNSPLHF TGTGCCAGCAGCCCCGCCGGGACACAAAATTCACCCCTCCACTTT
14 TRBJ2-7 - - TRBV18 CASSPSRTGSEQYF TGTGCCAGCTCACCAAGCCGCACAGGGTCCGAGCAGTACTTC
11 TRBJ1-2 - TRBD1 TRBV30 CAWRTGEGYTF TGTGCCTGGAGGACAGGGGAAGGCTACACCTTC
14 TRBJ1-2 - TRBD1 TRBV7-9 CASSPRGDRGGYTF TGTGCCAGCAGCCCCAGAGGGGACAGGGGTGGCTACACCTTC
14 TRBJ2-5 - - TRBV11-2 CASSLQSGQTTQYF TGTGCCAGCAGCTTACAAAGCGGACAGACCACCCAGTACTTC
12 TRBJ1-1 - - TRBV5-1 CASSLGQGKAFF TGCGCCAGCAGCTTGGGGCAGGGTAAGGCTTTCTTT
16 TRBJ2-7 once TRBD2 TRBV24-1 CATSDSTSGSIDEQYF TGTGCCACCAGTGACAGTACTAGCGGGAGTATCGACGAGCAGTACTTC
16 TRBJ1-5 - - TRBV19 CASSIRYRTVNQPQHF TGTGCCAGTAGTATTCGGTACCGAACGGTCAATCAGCCCCAGCATTTT
16 TRBJ2-2 - - TRBV11-2 CASSLYQGRNTGELFF TGTGCCAGCAGCTTATATCAGGGGCGGAACACCGGGGAGCTGTTTTTT
15 TRBJ2-1 - - TRBV11-2 CASSSQGTAPNEQFF TGTGCCAGCAGCTCACAGGGTACTGCCCCCAATGAGCAGTTCTTC
13 TRBJ2-2 - - TRBV2 CASSDPNTGELFF TGTGCCAGCAGTGACCCGAACACCGGGGAGCTGTTTTTT
16 TRBJ1-2 - TRBD1 TRBV6-5 CASSYTRTGGGYGYTF TGTGCCAGCAGTTACACCAGGACAGGGGGAGGGTATGGCTACACCTTC
15 TRBJ1-2 - TRBD1 TRBV7-9 CASSLAGNRGYGYTF TGTGCCAGCAGCTTAGCGGGGAACAGGGGATATGGCTACACCTTC
13 TRBJ1-2 - - TRBV27 CASSLTSDYGYTF TGTGCCAGCAGTTTAACGTCGGACTATGGCTACACCTTC
15 TRBJ2-1 - TRBD2 TRBV7-3 CASSIIAGGVNEQFF TGTGCCAGCAGCATCATAGCGGGAGGGGTCAATGAGCAGTTCTTC
13 TRBJ2-2 - - TRBV10-3 CAITGTNTGELFF TGTGCTATAACGGGGACGAACACCGGGGAGCTGTTTTTT
16 TRBJ1-3 few - TRBV4-1 CASSQFTGPRGNTIYF TGCGCCAGCAGCCAATTTACAGGGCCTCGAGGAAACACCATATATTTT
14 TRBJ2-1 - TRBD2 TRBV30 CAWWRTSGRYEQFF TGTGCCTGGTGGAGGACTAGCGGGAGGTATGAGCAGTTCTTC
15 TRBJ1-5 - - TRBV19 CASSILGSGNQPQHF TGTGCCAGTAGTATTTTAGGGTCGGGTAATCAGCCCCAGCATTTT
16 TRBJ2-1 - - TRBV6-2/TRBV6-3 CASSYLNRGDYNEQFF TGTGCCAGCAGTTACCTGAACAGAGGGGACTACAATGAGCAGTTCTTC
15 TRBJ1-1 - TRBD1 TRBV27 CASSLRQGVNTEAFF TGTGCCAGCAGTTTAAGACAGGGGGTGAACACTGAAGCTTTCTTT
13 TRBJ2-1 - - TRBV18 CASSPPIYNEQFF TGTGCCAGCTCACCGCCTATATACAATGAGCAGTTCTTC
15 TRBJ2-2 - - TRBV4-3 CASSQGGADTGELFF TGCGCCAGCAGCCAAGGGGGCGCGGACACCGGGGAGCTGTTTTTT
12 TRBJ1-3 few - TRBV9 CASSRIGNTIYF TGTGCCAGCAGCCGTATAGGAAACACCATATATTTT
16 TRBJ2-1 - - TRBV11-2 CASSSNRGRGYNEQFF TGTGCCAGCAGCTCGAATAGGGGGAGAGGGTACAATGAGCAGTTCTTC